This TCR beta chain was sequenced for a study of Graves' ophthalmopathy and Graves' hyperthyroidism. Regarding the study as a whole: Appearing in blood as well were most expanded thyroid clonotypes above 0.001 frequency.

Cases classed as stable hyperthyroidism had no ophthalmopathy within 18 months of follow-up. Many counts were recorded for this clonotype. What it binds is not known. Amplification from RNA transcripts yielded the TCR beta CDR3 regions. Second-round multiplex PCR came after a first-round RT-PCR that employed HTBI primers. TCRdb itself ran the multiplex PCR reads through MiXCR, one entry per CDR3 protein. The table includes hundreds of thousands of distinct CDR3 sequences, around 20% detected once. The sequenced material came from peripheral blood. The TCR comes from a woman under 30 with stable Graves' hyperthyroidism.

The CDR3: CASTPGTAGNTIYF. CDR3 DNA sequence: TGTGCCAGCACCCCCGGGACAGCCGGAAACACCATATATTTT. The chain combines TRBV6-1 with TRBJ1-3; TRBD1 matches at 7 bases. The CDR3 extends over 14 amino acids. Trimming removed 7 bases from V and 4 bases from J; junction bases left unmatched: 7. Germline loops: CDR1 MNHNS, CDR2 SASEGT.